This record looks at one T cell receptor beta chain sequence and its context. J was trimmed by 1 base and V by 0 bases; bases with no gene match: 10. This CDR3 is built from 19 residues. The germline V gene has CDR1 MRHNA and CDR2 SNTAGT. The data originate from a study of control samples from healthy donors and cancer patients. Here immunoSEQ multiplex PCR was the method, and the copy in TCRdb shows in-frame clones only, minus some. The table lists roughly 100,000 clones, 85% to 90% of them singletons. The source of this sequence is a man under 40 in good health. This chain joins TRBV6-4 and TRBJ2-1; 9 bases match TRBD2. Sequencing input: blood. CDR3 amino acids: CASSDSRSSGINSYNEQFF. CDR3 nucleotide sequence: TGTGCCAGCAGTGACTCGAGGTCTAGCGGGATAAATTCCTACAATGAGCAGTTCTTC.